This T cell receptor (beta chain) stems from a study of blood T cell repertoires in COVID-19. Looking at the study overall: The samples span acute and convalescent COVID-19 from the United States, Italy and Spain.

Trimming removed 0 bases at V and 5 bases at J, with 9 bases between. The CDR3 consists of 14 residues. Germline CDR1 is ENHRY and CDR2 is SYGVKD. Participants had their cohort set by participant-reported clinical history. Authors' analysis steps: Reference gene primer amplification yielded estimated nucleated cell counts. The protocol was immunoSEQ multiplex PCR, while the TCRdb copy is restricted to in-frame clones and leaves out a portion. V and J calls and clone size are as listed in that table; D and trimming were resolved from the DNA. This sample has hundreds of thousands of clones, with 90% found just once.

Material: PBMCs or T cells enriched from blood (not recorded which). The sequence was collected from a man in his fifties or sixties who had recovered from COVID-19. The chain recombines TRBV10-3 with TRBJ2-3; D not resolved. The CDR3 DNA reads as TGTGCCATCAGTGAGTCGACCAACAGAGATACGCAGTATTTT. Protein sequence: CAISESTNRDTQYF.